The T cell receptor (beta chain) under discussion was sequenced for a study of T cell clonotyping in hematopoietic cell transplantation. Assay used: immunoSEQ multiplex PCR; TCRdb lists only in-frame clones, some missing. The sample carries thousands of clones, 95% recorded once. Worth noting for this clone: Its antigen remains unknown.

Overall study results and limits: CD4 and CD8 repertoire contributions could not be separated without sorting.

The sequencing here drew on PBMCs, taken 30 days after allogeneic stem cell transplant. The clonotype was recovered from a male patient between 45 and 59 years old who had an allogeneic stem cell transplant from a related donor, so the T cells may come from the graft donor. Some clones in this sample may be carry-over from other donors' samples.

The CDR3 loop is CASSSLYRGNYEQYF. The CDR3 DNA reads as TGTGCCAGCAGCTCCCTATACAGGGGAAACTACGAGCAGTACTTC. The rearrangement links TRBV5-6 to TRBJ2-7, with 7 bases lining up with TRBD1. J gave up 3 bases and V 3 bases, and 9 bases lay outside the gene matches. The CDR3 contains 15 residues. The germline gives CDR1 SGHDT, CDR2 YYEEEE.